Shown below are 17 T cell receptor beta chains from a single sample sequenced in a study of blood T cells in healthy people across ages. PCR was performed a second time for roughly 7 to 12 cycles using a sample-barcoded 5' primer and a J-beta primer mix. TCRdb recomputed calls from the 5' RACE reads with MiXCR, one row per CDR3 protein. The repertoire consists of 500,000 to 550,000 distinct CDR3 sequences, with less than 25% occurring once and the leading ten covering approximately 8.7%. These data were also filed under a second study, of T cells of mothers and their children.

The specimen was blood. The source of these receptors is a boy between 10 and 17 years old in good health.

This clonotype was detected only a few times. This chain connects TRBV24-1 to TRBJ2-2; 7 nucleotides align to TRBD1. The CDR3 loop spans 16 amino acids. Per the germline V gene, CDR1 is KGHDR and CDR2 is SFDVKD. V shed 2 bases and J 6 bases; nucleotides not matched to a gene: 8. The CDR3 reads CATSDYGQDNAGELFF. As DNA, the CDR3 is TGTGCCACCAGTGATTACGGACAGGATAACGCCGGGGAGCTGTTTTTT.

The chain employs TRBV20-1 and TRBJ2-3, with 7 bases lining up with TRBD1. Germline-derived CDR1 and CDR2 are DFQATT and SNEGSKA (reference sequence). V shed 0 bases and J 2 bases; nucleotides not matched to a gene: 8. CDR3 size: 16 residues. The CDR3 here is CSARDRGQELTDTQYF. The CDR3, as DNA: TGCAGTGCTAGAGATCGCGGACAGGAACTCACAGATACGCAGTATTTT.

The chain joins TRBV7-2 to TRBJ2-3, with TRBD2 as a possible D gene (6 bases). Germline V lookup: CDR1 SGHTA, CDR2 FQGNSA. Trimming pared 6 bases from V and 0 bases from J, leaving 13 bases between. The CDR3 has 15 residues. CDR3 loop: CASRPPSVSTDTQYF. Written as DNA, the CDR3 is TGTGCCAGCAGACCTCCTAGCGTCAGCACAGATACGCAGTATTTT.

This chain uses TRBV7-9 with TRBJ1-4; 7 bases are a match to TRBD1. CDR3 size: 16 residues. J lost 0 bases, V lost 3 bases, and 4 bases had no gene match. Germline-derived CDR1 and CDR2 are SEHNR and FQNEAQ (reference sequence). The CDR3 region is CASSFGTVATNEKLFF. CDR3 in DNA: TGTGCCAGCAGCTTCGGGACAGTTGCAACTAATGAAAAACTGTTTTTT.

The J gene is TRBJ1-6, the V gene TRBV20-1, with D maybe TRBD1 (6 bases). Per the germline V gene, CDR1 is DFQATT and CDR2 is SNEGSKA (reference sequence). V shed 6 bases and J shed 9 bases, with 18 bases lying between them. This CDR3 has 14 residues. The CDR3 coding sequence is TGCAGTGCGGTGGCAGGGGTTGTGAGTTCACCCCTCCACTTT. Residues: CSAVAGVVSSPLHF.

This clonotype was picked up a small number of times. The V gene is TRBV13, the J gene TRBJ2-5; 7 bases map to TRBD2. Germline CDR1 and CDR2: PRHDT and FYEKMQ (reference sequence). V shed 5 bases and J 5 bases; nucleotides not matched to a gene: 8. This CDR3 region has 14 residues. Here the CDR3 DNA reads TGTGCCAGCAGCGCCAGCGGGGCTGGGGAGACCCAGTACTTC. Residues: CASSASGAGETQYF.

This clonotype has only a few counts. The chain is built from TRBV5-1 and TRBJ1-1; TRBD1 is a possible D gene (5 bases). V was pared by 0 bases and J by 8 bases, with 14 bases between. The germline gives CDR1 SGHRS, CDR2 YFSETQ. This CDR3 spans 14 amino acids. The CDR3 spells CASSLEVAGGEAFF. The DNA of the CDR3 is TGCGCCAGCAGCTTGGAGGTCGCGGGGGGGGAAGCTTTCTTT.

V is TRBV2 and J is TRBJ2-5, with TRBD1 identical over 9 bases. The J call may be in error: the DNA end matches TRBJ2-7 better. The CDR3 length is 14 residues. Germline CDR1 and CDR2: SNHLY and FYNNEI. The CDR3 DNA sequence: TGTGCCAGCAGGGCCGGGACAGGGTCCTACGAGCAGTACTTC. It specifies CASRAGTGSYEQYF.

This clonotype occurred a few times. The chain recombines TRBV27 with TRBJ2-3, with a possible D match to TRBD2 (6 bases). The CDR3 is 13 residues long. V lost 7 bases to trimming and J lost 6 bases, with 14 bases between them. CDR1 and CDR2 (germline): MNHEY, SMNVEV (reference sequence). CDR3 sequence: CASTAGGLDTQYF. CDR3 DNA: TGTGCCAGCACGGCCGGGGGTCTCGATACGCAGTATTTT.

This clonotype has a handful of counts. One end of the junction is discordant with germline, which a read error may explain. The rearrangement uses TRBV7-8 and TRBJ2-2; maybe TRBD1 (6 bases). Germline V CDR1 and CDR2: SGHVS, FQNEAQ. The CDR3 is 16 residues long. CDR3 nucleotide sequence: TGTGCCAGCAGCTCCAGGGGTCGATCGAAAACCGGGGAGCTGTTTTTT. Its protein is CASSSRGRSKTGELFF.

In its sample, this clonotype was seen a few times. The genes are TRBV20-1 and TRBJ2-4, with unresolved D. Germline-derived CDR1 and CDR2 are DFQATT and SNEGSKA (reference sequence). The V end was cut by 3 bases, the J end by 0 bases, with 15 bases between. This CDR3 has 16 residues. CDR3 region: CSARSVTVEAKNIQYF. In DNA, the CDR3 is TGCAGTGCTAGGTCCGTGACGGTCGAAGCCAAAAACATTCAGTACTTC.

The chain couples TRBV20-1 to TRBJ2-2, with D tentatively TRBD1 or TRBD2 (5 bases each). CDR1 is DFQATT, CDR2 SNEGSKA, per germline (reference sequence). The CDR3 consists of 13 residues. CDR3 protein: CGSGTQNTGELFF. CDR3 bases: TGCGGGTCCGGGACGCAGAACACCGGGGAGCTGTTTTTT.

This clonotype occurred a few times. The rearrangement links TRBV25-1 to TRBJ2-1; D uncertain. The germline V and J ends were trimmed by 6 bases and 10 bases, with 16 bases remaining between them. This CDR3 has 13 residues. Germline V lookup: CDR1 MGHDK, CDR2 SYGVNS. Here the CDR3 DNA reads TGTGCCAGCAGCCCTCACAGTATTGACGAGCAGTTCTTC. Protein product: CASSPHSIDEQFF.

This clonotype appeared a few times. The chain is built from TRBV20-1 and TRBJ2-5; 8 nucleotides align to TRBD2. Gene TRBJ2-7 matches the end of the DNA better, so the J call may be wrong. Germline V lookup: CDR1 DFQATT, CDR2 SNEGSKA (reference sequence). The CDR3 totals 14 residues. The CDR3 protein is CSARVGSGIFEQYF. In DNA, the CDR3 is TGCAGTGCTAGAGTCGGTAGCGGGATCTTCGAGCAGTACTTC.

This clonotype was seen a handful of times. The chain carries TRBV20-1 and TRBJ2-1; TRBD2 matches at 7 bases. CDR1 is DFQATT, CDR2 SNEGSKA, per germline (reference sequence). J lost 1 base, V lost 6 bases, and 6 bases had no gene match. This CDR3 comprises 14 residues. The CDR3 spells CSAPGTISYNEQFF. In DNA, the CDR3 is TGCAGTGCCCCCGGGACTATTTCCTACAATGAGCAGTTCTTC.

This chain joins TRBV6-5 and TRBJ2-5, with 7 positions matching TRBD1. CDR3 length equals 14 residues. J gave up 3 bases and V 4 bases, and 5 bases lay outside the gene matches. Germline CDR1 reads MNHEY; CDR2 reads SVGAGI. The CDR3 nucleotides are TGTGCCAGCAGTTGGGGACAGCTGAAAGAGACCCAGTACTTC. Its protein product is CASSWGQLKETQYF.

The rearrangement links TRBV7-2 to TRBJ2-5; 7 bases align to TRBD1. CDR1 SGHTA and CDR2 FQGNSA come from the germline V gene. The CDR3 covers 15 residues. Losses at the gene ends were 5 bases for V and 4 bases for J; bases not matched to a gene: 10. The CDR3 spells CASSRQLGQRETQYF. Written as DNA, the CDR3 is TGTGCCAGCAGCCGCCAACTGGGACAGAGAGAGACCCAGTACTTC.